These 9 T cell receptor beta chains came from one sample sequenced in a study of CD8 T cells in Susac syndrome. A quantity of about 0.5 to 1 ug RNA underwent reverse transcription using random hexamers. A single record per CDR3 protein comes from TCRdb applying MiXCR to the immunoSEQ multiplex PCR reads. The table lists under 150,000 distinct CDR3 sequences, approximately 94% of them singletons. Sequencing was done on a sample of CD4+ T cells from PBMCs. Every receptor here comes from a human donor with multiple sclerosis.

The chain recombines TRBV12-3 or TRBV12-4 with TRBJ1-2; unclear D gene. This CDR3 has 13 amino acids. V was trimmed by 1 base and J by 4 bases, leaving 7 bases between them. CDR3 coding DNA: TGTGCCAGCAGTTTAGGGGGTCGCTATGGCTACACCTTC. Translating it yields CASSLGGRYGYTF.

This clonotype occurred once. The chain employs TRBV7-9 and TRBJ1-4; the D is unclear. The ends were cut back, 6 bases at V and 5 bases at J, with 16 bases in the middle. The CDR3 is made up of 15 amino acids. Germline lookup yields CDR1 SEHNR and CDR2 FQNEAQ (reference sequence). CDR3 protein: CASSDTGSPNEKLFF. CDR3 bases: TGTGCCAGCAGTGACACGGGCAGCCCCAATGAAAAACTGTTTTTT.

The gene calls are TRBV18 and TRBJ1-1; D is unresolved. The V and J ends lost 4 bases and 4 bases respectively, with 10 bases between them. Germline assignment: CDR1 KGHSH and CDR2 LQKENI. CDR3 length: 13 residues. The CDR3 DNA sequence: TGTGCCAGCTCACGGGAGAGTCGCACTGAAGCTTTCTTT. It specifies CASSRESRTEAFF.

The chain couples TRBV11-2 to TRBJ2-2, with TRBD2 matching 9 bases. V gave up 2 bases and J gave up 6 bases; unmatched junction bases: 13. The CDR3 is made up of 18 amino acids. CDR1 SGHAT and CDR2 FQNNGV come from the germline V gene. The CDR3 is CASSLRAGGPVDAGELFF. The CDR3 DNA reads TGTGCCAGCAGCTTAAGGGCGGGAGGGCCGGTGGACGCCGGGGAGCTGTTTTTT.

The J gene is TRBJ1-2, the V gene TRBV7-9; tentatively, D is TRBD1 (5 bases). Germline values: CDR1 SEHNR, CDR2 FQNEAQ (reference sequence). The CDR3 totals 12 residues. Trimming removed 4 bases at V and 7 bases at J, with 10 bases between. CDR3 coding DNA: TGTGCCAGCAGCTCCAGGGAATCTGGCTACACCTTC. This codes for CASSSRESGYTF. The full variable domain, in which reference TRBV7-9 and TRBJ1-2 provide the parts outside the CDR3, is DTGVSQNPRHKITKRGQNVTFRCDPISEHNRLYWYRQTLGQGPEFLTYFQNEAQLEKSRLLSDRFSAERPKGSFSTLEIQRTEQGDSAMYLCASSSRESGYTFGSGTRLTVV.

This clonotype was detected once. V is TRBV4-2 and J is TRBJ1-1, with D maybe TRBD1 (6 bases). V lost 0 bases to trimming and J lost 1 base, with 9 bases between them. CDR3 size: 15 residues. The germline CDR1 and CDR2 sequences are LGHNA and YNFKEQ. CDR3 residues: CASSQDPQGNTEAFF. CDR3 DNA sequence: TGTGCCAGCAGCCAAGATCCACAGGGGAACACTGAAGCTTTCTTT.

The CDR3 loop reads CASRGDRHTGELFF. The DNA of the CDR3 is TGTGCCAGCAGAGGGGACAGACACACCGGGGAGCTGTTTTTT. The J gene is TRBJ2-2, the V gene TRBV12-3 or TRBV12-4; 7 bases are a match to TRBD1. The CDR3 has 14 amino acids. Losses at the gene ends were 6 bases for V and 3 bases for J; bases not matched to a gene: 4.

The rearrangement joins TRBV20-1 to TRBJ2-7; D is tentatively TRBD1 or TRBD2 (5 bases each). The germline CDR1 and CDR2 sequences are DFQATT and SNEGSKA (reference sequence). V lost 3 bases to trimming and J lost 3 bases, with 15 bases between them. The CDR3 spans 14 residues. This chain's CDR3 is CSARPAGTLYEQYF. DNA of the CDR3: TGCAGTGCTAGGCCAGCAGGGACGCTCTACGAGCAGTACTTC.

Note on this clonotype: No conserved phenylalanine or tryptophan is present at the end of the CDR3, so a read error is the likely explanation. This chain links TRBV15 with TRBJ2-7; D unresolved. Trimming took 0 bases from V and 7 from J, leaving 10 bases between them. The CDR3 sequence is 13 residues long. Germline lookup yields CDR1 LNHNV and CDR2 YYDKDF (reference sequence). The CDR3 DNA sequence: TGTGCCACCAGCAGAGATGGATATTCAGAGCAGTACTTG. Protein product: CATSRDGYSEQYL.